These 22 T cell receptor beta chains were sequenced from one sample in a study of CD8+ T cells in alopecia areata. After isolation, RNA underwent reverse transcription to generate cDNA as the sequencing template. The repertoire was sequenced with immunoSEQ multiplex PCR; TCRdb's copy has only in-frame clones and lacks some. The data show about 88,000 clones, 40% to 50% seen once. Treatment specified: oral pan-JAK inhibitor, 5-10 mg twice daily. The sample was CD8+ T cells sorted from blood, taken at week 24, from a patient treated with tofacitinib. The receptor source for this set is a human donor with alopecia areata.

There are a few counts of this clone. The chain recombines TRBV5-1 with TRBJ2-1; D gene uncertain. Trimming pared 4 bases from V and 3 bases from J, leaving 14 bases between. Germline-derived CDR1 and CDR2 are SGHRS and YFSETQ. This CDR3 is 15 amino acids long. The CDR3: CASSLTRVGYNEQFF. CDR3 nucleotide sequence: TGCGCCAGCAGCCTGACCCGGGTGGGCTACAATGAGCAGTTCTTC.

J is TRBJ2-7 and V is TRBV19; 8 bases are a match to TRBD1. Per germline, CDR1 LNHDA and CDR2 SQIVND (reference sequence). The V and J ends lost 5 bases and 0 bases, in that order; junction bases with no gene match: 6. The CDR3 runs to 15 residues. Written as DNA, the CDR3 is TGTGCCAGTAGTTATACAGGGGGTGGCTCCTACGAGCAGTACTTC. Translating it yields CASSYTGGGSYEQYF.

This clone was seen ten or more times. V gene TRBV9 combines with J gene TRBJ2-7; 8 nucleotides align to TRBD2. The length of the CDR3 is 18 residues. Germline V gene data show CDR1 as SGDLS and CDR2 as YYNGEE. Germline trimming cut 0 bases from V and 3 bases from J; bases unmatched to any gene: 14. This CDR3 reads CASSVVGRLAGYLYEQYF. The CDR3 DNA is TGTGCCAGCAGCGTAGTGGGGCGGCTAGCGGGTTATCTCTACGAGCAGTACTTC.

This clone was found a few times. The chain is built from TRBV4-1 and TRBJ2-7; the D call may be TRBD1 or TRBD2 (5 bases each). V was pared by 0 bases and J by 0 bases, with 9 bases between. There are 15 residues in the CDR3. Germline V gene lookup returns CDR1 MGHRA and CDR2 YSYEKL. CDR3 sequence reads: CASSQDEGRSYEQYF. As DNA, the CDR3 is TGCGCCAGCAGCCAAGATGAGGGGCGCTCCTACGAGCAGTACTTC.

This clone was detected only a few times. This sequence joins TRBV9 and TRBJ2-5, with 9 bases matching TRBD2. Germline trimming cut 4 bases from V and 4 bases from J; bases unmatched to any gene: 8. The CDR3 length is 15 residues. Germline V gene lookup returns CDR1 SGDLS and CDR2 YYNGEE. In DNA, the CDR3 is TGTGCCAGCAGCCAGACTAGCGGAGGGGGAGAGACCCAGTACTTC. Its protein is CASSQTSGGGETQYF.

The chain joins TRBV30 to TRBJ1-1; tentatively, D is TRBD1 (6 bases). V was clipped by 2 bases and J by 5 bases, with 18 bases between them. The CDR3 length is 15 residues. Germline lookup yields CDR1 GTSNPN and CDR2 SVGIG (reference sequence). The CDR3 coding sequence is TGTGCCTGGAGTTCTGCCGGACAGCGGCCAACTGAAGCTTTCTTT. Translated, it gives CAWSSAGQRPTEAFF.

V and J are TRBV9 and TRBJ2-1; 7 bases align to TRBD2. The CDR3 has 13 amino acids. CDR1 is SGDLS, CDR2 YYNGEE, per germline. V was pared by 4 bases and J by 10 bases, with 8 bases of the junction left unmatched. The CDR3 DNA reads TGTGCCAGCAGCCCGTGGGGAGGGGAGGAGCAGTTCTTC. Protein product: CASSPWGGEEQFF.

The J gene is TRBJ1-2, the V gene TRBV29-1; 7 bases align to TRBD1. The CDR3 is made up of 11 amino acids. Germline V gene lookup returns CDR1 SQVTM and CDR2 ANQGSEA. Trimming removed 7 bases from V and 8 bases from J; junction bases left unmatched: 7. The CDR3 protein is CSAYRGRGYTF. The DNA for the CDR3 is TGCAGCGCGTACAGGGGACGAGGCTACACCTTC.

The chain recombines TRBV4-1 with TRBJ2-2; no reliable D call. CDR3 length equals 13 residues. Germline loops: CDR1 MGHRA, CDR2 YSYEKL. V dropped 1 base and J dropped 4 bases, with 4 bases sitting between them. CDR3 coding DNA: TGCGCCAGCAGCCAAGCTAGCACCGGGGAGCTGTTTTTT. As protein: CASSQASTGELFF.

The genes are TRBV6-1 and TRBJ2-7; the D gene could be TRBD1 or TRBD2 (5 bases each). CDR3 length equals 15 residues. V was clipped by 6 bases and J by 1 base, with 16 bases between them. The germline V gene encodes CDR1 MNHNS and CDR2 SASEGT. The CDR3 region is CASREIDRGSYEQYF. The DNA of the CDR3 is TGTGCCAGCAGGGAGATCGACAGAGGGTCCTACGAGCAGTACTTC.

The chain links TRBV27 to TRBJ1-1; D remains unclear. The CDR3 covers 13 residues. Trimming took off 0 bases at V and 1 base at J, with 3 bases between the two ends. CDR1 and CDR2 from the germline V gene are MNHEY and SMNVEV (reference sequence). The CDR3 nucleotides read TGTGCCAGCAGTTTATCGACGAACACTGAAGCTTTCTTT. It encodes CASSLSTNTEAFF.

This clone was picked up a small number of times. The V gene is TRBV29-1, the J gene TRBJ1-2; 8 bases align to TRBD1. This CDR3 spans 12 amino acids. Germline V gene data show CDR1 as SQVTM and CDR2 as ANQGSEA. Trimming removed 6 bases from V and 7 bases from J; junction bases left unmatched: 7. The CDR3 DNA is TGCAGCGTACAGGACAGGGTGGGTGGCTACACCTTC. It yields the protein CSVQDRVGGYTF.

This chain connects TRBV7-9 to TRBJ2-5; unclear D gene. This CDR3 has 15 amino acids. Trimming cost V 1 base and J 3 bases, with 12 bases left between them. The V gene's germline CDR1 is SEHNR and CDR2 FQNEAQ (reference sequence). CDR3 sequence reads: CASSLGSALEETQYF. CDR3 nucleotide sequence: TGTGCCAGCAGCTTAGGGTCGGCCTTGGAAGAGACCCAGTACTTC.

The CDR3 sequence: CASSPGVLAKNIQYF. The CDR3 DNA follows: TGTGCCAGCAGTCCAGGGGTTTTAGCCAAAAACATTCAGTACTTC. J is TRBJ2-4 and V is TRBV6-5, with D possibly matching TRBD1 (6 bases). Germline lookup yields CDR1 MNHEY and CDR2 SVGAGI. The CDR3 length is 15 residues. The ends were cut back, 5 bases at V and 0 bases at J, with 11 bases in the middle.

This clone qualifies as medium-sized. The rearrangement uses TRBV4-2 and TRBJ2-6; 7 positions agree with TRBD1. The junction had 9 bases not matched to a gene; V was cut back by 4 bases and J by 0 bases. Looked up from germline, CDR1 is LGHNA and CDR2 is YNFKEQ. The CDR3 runs 18 residues. Here the CDR3 reads CASSPSGTESSGANVLTF. For the CDR3, the DNA is TGTGCCAGCAGCCCATCCGGGACAGAGTCCTCTGGGGCCAACGTCCTGACTTTC.

The chain is built from TRBV30 and TRBJ2-7, with D unclear. The CDR3 runs to 12 residues. Trimming stripped 2 bases from V and 3 bases from J, with 8 bases between. The germline CDR1 and CDR2 sequences are GTSNPN and SVGIG (reference sequence). The CDR3 region is CAWSLRDYEQYF. The DNA of the CDR3 is TGTGCCTGGAGTCTCAGAGACTACGAGCAGTACTTC.

This clone was picked up a small number of times. At one end, the junction sequence differs from germline, possibly due to a read error. This chain joins TRBV15 and TRBJ1-4; D perhaps matches TRBD1 (5 bases). The CDR3 contains 13 residues. The germline gives CDR1 LNHNV, CDR2 YYDKDF (reference sequence). CDR3 DNA: TGTGCCACCAGCAGAGACTCCGGGGCTCCTCGGTCTTTT. Residues: CATSRDSGAPRSF.

This clone has just a few counts. The chain has TRBV11-2 and TRBJ2-2; 8 bases line up with TRBD2. Germline assignment: CDR1 SGHAT and CDR2 FQNNGV. This CDR3 has 15 amino acids. Trimming cost V 5 bases and J 7 bases; bases outside gene matches: 9. The CDR3 DNA reads as TGTGCCAGCAGCCCCGGGGGGGCGGGAGGCGGGGAGCTGTTTTTT. Amino acids: CASSPGGAGGGELFF.

V is TRBV29-1 and J is TRBJ1-2, with D uncertain. V was clipped by 4 bases and J by 0 bases, with 9 bases between them. Germline V gene lookup returns CDR1 SQVTM and CDR2 ANQGSEA. This CDR3 contains 13 residues. The CDR3: CSVAGNTNYGYTF. CDR3 in DNA: TGCAGCGTTGCGGGGAATACTAACTATGGCTACACCTTC.

The chain carries TRBV9 and TRBJ1-5; tentative D call: TRBD1 (5 bases). The length of the CDR3 is 15 residues. Per the germline V gene, CDR1 is SGDLS and CDR2 is YYNGEE. Trimming took 0 bases from V and 7 from J, leaving 14 bases between them. In nucleotides, the CDR3 is TGTGCCAGCAGCGTAGATGCTTGGGGGAACCAGCCCCAGCATTTT. Its protein product is CASSVDAWGNQPQHF.

This clone was observed a few times. This chain connects TRBV2 to TRBJ2-5, with 9 bases that match TRBD2. The germline V gene has CDR1 SNHLY and CDR2 FYNNEI. This CDR3 spans 14 amino acids. V lost 6 bases, J lost 3 bases, and 5 bases stayed unmatched. The CDR3 nucleotides read TGTGCCAGCAGAACTAGCGGGTTGGAAGAGACCCAGTACTTC. This codes for CASRTSGLEETQYF.

On this clone itself: The sample has other DNA sequences that encode this CDR3 too. This rearrangement joins TRBV5-1 to TRBJ2-7; possibly TRBD1 for D (5 bases). The CDR3 covers 13 residues. Trimming removed 0 bases at V and 1 base at J, with 5 bases between. The germline CDR1 and CDR2 sequences are SGHRS and YFSETQ. The CDR3, as DNA: TGCGCCAGCAGCTTGGCAGGGTCCTACGAGCAGTACTTC. This gives the protein CASSLAGSYEQYF.